The present TCR beta chain was sequenced within a study of identical twins (dated by TCRdb to 2016 to 2018). General notes on the study: To test whether fetal clonotypes persist, the study used deep sequencing on TCR alpha and beta repertoires from monozygotic twins, unrelated adults of various ages, and cord blood. To rule out contamination, the twin experiments were replicated at different times with different library preparation protocols. General study outcomes and caveats: Zero-insertion analyses could be partly confounded by invariant T cells such as MAIT and iNKT, though diverse VJ usage argued against such confounding for most clonotypes. A weaker excess of twin sharing was found in beta out-of-frame sequences because the signal-to-noise ratio was lowered by fewer shared sequences. Compared with coincidental sharing between unrelated individuals, out-of-frame TCR alpha sequences shared between twins showed an excess of sequences with low generation probability. Abundant cord blood beta clonotypes had fewer insertions, young adult naive repertoires showed a similar but weaker trend, and memory repertoires showed no such trend. Because the same donors could not be followed over many years, the conclusions depended on cross-sectional statistical analysis. Out-of-frame TCR alpha sharing in monozygotic twins was systematically underestimated by recombination models, whereas sharing between unrelated individuals was in agreement with the recombination models.

The library was produced with 5' RACE. The run used an Illumina HiSeq 2000. Template switching added a universal primer binding site, and the final cDNA carried a unique molecular identifier that allowed TCR cDNA molecules to be counted accurately. First-strand cDNA for TCR alpha and beta chains was synthesized from specific primers in the conserved constant-segment region. To control for contamination, each cDNA library was double barcoded with a SMART-Mk sample barcode plus Illumina barcodes. TruSeq adapter sequences and Illumina sample barcodes were added in two successive PCR steps. The TCR alpha and beta cDNA libraries were sequenced on the Illumina HiSeq platform using custom primers. The paper's data handling went like this. Unique molecular identifiers were extracted from raw reads with MiGEC, and CDR3 positions were determined with MiXCR. Recombination models were inferred per individual with the repgenHMM and IGoR tools using an EM algorithm. Shared clonotype analysis was performed with the tcR package in R, normalizing sharing by the product of cloneset sizes. Out-of-frame nonproductive sequences were analyzed to study raw recombination free of thymic and clonal selection effects. The raw public data were reprocessed by TCRdb itself: fastp quality trimming at Q25, MiXCR clonotype calling, in-frame beta chains only. Rows are unified per CDR3 protein, each entry keeping the most common DNA and genes. These V and J calls originate from TCRdb's pipeline instead of the authors' own analysis. This sample gives some 900,000 distinct CDR3 sequences in total; over 9% of them show up just once. Jointly, the top ten make up under 2% of the sample.

Taken from cysteine to phenylalanine, the CDR3 has 17 residues. Left in the record is the CDR3 DNA by itself, 51 bases read in frame from the first base. CDR1 and CDR2 were assigned from the germline V gene as MGHRA and YSYEKL. The junction shows trimming of 2 bases on V and 1 base on J, and the gene matches do not reach 4 bases of it. Every donor in the study was a healthy Caucasian. The twin cohort consisted of three pairs of female monozygotic twins, all aged about 18 to 30 years. The RNA used for TCR libraries was isolated from peripheral blood mononuclear cells. Concerning this clonotype: There is no known antigen for this receptor. Base qualities are not at hand, and no much larger clone is one base apart.

These data were likewise used in another study, on yellow fever vaccine responses in identical twins. As the second publication notes: According to the authors, the vaccine-induced T cell response in identical twins seemed to be partly convergent and partly specific to each individual. In identical twins, the study followed T cell clones that responded to the vaccine with precision.

Material: PBMCs. The TCR was taken from a woman aged 18-29 years in good health. Recombination linked TRBV4-1 to TRBJ2-4, with 11 bases in between that match TRBD2. CDR3 protein: CASSQPTSGKAKNIQYF. At the DNA level, the sequence is TGCGCCAGCAGCCAACCGACTAGCGGGAAGGCCAAAAACATTCAGTACTTC.